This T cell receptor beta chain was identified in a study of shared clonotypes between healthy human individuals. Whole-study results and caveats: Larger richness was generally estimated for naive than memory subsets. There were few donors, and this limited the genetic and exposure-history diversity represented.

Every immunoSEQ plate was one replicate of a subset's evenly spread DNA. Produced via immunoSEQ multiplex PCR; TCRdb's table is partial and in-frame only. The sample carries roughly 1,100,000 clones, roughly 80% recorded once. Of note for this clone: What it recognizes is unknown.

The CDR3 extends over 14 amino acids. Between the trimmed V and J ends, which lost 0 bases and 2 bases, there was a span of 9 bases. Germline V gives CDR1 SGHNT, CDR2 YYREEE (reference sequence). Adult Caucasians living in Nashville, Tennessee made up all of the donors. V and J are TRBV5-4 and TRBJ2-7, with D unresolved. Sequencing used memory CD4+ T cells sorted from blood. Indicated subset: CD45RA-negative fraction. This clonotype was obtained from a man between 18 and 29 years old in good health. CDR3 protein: CASSLATKPYEQYF. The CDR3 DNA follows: TGTGCCAGCAGCTTGGCCACGAAACCCTACGAGCAGTACTTC.